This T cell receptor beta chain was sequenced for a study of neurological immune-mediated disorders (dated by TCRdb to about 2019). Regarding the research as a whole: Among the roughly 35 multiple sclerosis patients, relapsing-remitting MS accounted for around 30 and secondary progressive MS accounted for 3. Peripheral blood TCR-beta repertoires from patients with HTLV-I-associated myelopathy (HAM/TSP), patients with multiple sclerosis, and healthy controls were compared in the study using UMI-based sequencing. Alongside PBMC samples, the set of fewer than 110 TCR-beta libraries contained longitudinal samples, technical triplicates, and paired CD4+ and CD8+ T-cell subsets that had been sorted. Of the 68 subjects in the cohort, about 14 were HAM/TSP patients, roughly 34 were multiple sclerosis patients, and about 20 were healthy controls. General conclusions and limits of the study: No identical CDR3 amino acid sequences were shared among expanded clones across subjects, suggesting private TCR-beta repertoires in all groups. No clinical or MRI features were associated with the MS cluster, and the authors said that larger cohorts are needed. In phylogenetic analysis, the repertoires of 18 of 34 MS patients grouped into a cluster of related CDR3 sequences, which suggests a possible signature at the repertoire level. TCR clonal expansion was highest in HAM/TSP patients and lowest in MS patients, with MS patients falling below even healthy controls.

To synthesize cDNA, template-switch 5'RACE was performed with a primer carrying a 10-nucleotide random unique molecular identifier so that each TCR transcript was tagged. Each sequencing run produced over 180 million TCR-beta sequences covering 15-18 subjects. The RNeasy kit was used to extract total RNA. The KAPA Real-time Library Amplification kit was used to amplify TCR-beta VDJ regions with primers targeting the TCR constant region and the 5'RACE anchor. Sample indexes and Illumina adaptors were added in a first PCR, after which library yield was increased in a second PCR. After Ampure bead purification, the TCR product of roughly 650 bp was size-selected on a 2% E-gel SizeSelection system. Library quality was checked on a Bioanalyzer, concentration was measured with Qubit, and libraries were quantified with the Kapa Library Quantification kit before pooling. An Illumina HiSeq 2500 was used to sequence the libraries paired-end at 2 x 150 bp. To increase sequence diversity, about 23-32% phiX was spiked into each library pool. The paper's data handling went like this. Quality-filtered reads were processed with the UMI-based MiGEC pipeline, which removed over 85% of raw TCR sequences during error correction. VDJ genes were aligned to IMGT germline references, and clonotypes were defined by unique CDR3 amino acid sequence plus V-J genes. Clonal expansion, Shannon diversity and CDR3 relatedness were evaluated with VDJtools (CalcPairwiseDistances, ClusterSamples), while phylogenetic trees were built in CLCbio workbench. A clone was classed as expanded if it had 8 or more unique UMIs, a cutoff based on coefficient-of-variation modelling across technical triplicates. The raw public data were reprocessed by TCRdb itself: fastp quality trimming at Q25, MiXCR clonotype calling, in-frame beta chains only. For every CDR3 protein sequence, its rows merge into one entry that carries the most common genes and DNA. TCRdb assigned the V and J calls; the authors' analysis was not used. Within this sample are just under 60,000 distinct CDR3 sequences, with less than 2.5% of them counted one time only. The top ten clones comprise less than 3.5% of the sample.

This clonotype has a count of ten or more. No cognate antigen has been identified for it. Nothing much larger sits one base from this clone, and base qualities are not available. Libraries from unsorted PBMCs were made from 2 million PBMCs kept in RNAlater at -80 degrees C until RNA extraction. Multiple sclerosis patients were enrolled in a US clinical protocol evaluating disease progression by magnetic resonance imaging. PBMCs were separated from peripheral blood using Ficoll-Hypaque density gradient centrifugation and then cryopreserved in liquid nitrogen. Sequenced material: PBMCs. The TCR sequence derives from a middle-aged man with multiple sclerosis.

The DNA is TGCGCCAGCAGACAGATGGGGGGCCTTAATGAAAAACTGTTTTTT. Its protein product is CASRQMGGLNEKLFF. The chain is assembled from TRBV4-3 and TRBJ1-4; TRBD1 might be the D gene, on 6 matching bases. V loses 6 bases, J loses 4 bases, and the germline ends lie 15 bases apart. From a lookup of the germline V gene, CDR1 and CDR2 are LGHNA and YSLEER. The CDR3 measures 15 amino acids from cysteine to phenylalanine. Kept here is only the CDR3 DNA, which spans 45 bases and is read in frame from base 1.